The rows below give T cell receptor beta chains drawn from one sample of a study of beta chain features in type 1 diabetes. Sequenced by immunoSEQ multiplex PCR; TCRdb stores in-frame clones only, minus some. Among hundreds of thousands of clones listed, around 15% were seen once. Sequencing input: naive CD4+ T cells from blood. Receptor source: a man aged 18 to 35 with type 1 diabetes. Both conserved end residues are part of each CDR3. A D gene is named only where the DNA matches it firmly. Some rows mark clone size as missing; the rest say once, few, many or name a class of expanded clone.

cdr3_aa cdr3_nt j_call clone_size v_call d_call
CASSLSGRGPDTQYF TGTGCCAGCAGCTTGTCGGGCAGGGGGCCGGATACGCAGTATTTT TRBJ2-3 few TRBV5-5 TRBD1
CASNVGAEQYF TGTGCCAGCAACGTTGGGGCCGAGCAGTACTTC TRBJ2-7 few TRBV6-5 .
CAWILAGATDTQYF TGTGCCTGGATTCTAGCGGGGGCCACAGATACGCAGTATTTT TRBJ2-3 . TRBV30 TRBD2
CASSRGPNTEAFF TGTGCCAGCAGTCGAGGCCCGAACACTGAAGCTTTCTTT TRBJ1-1 . TRBV9 .
CASRTTGALNEQYF TGTGCCAGCAGAACGACAGGGGCTCTCAACGAGCAGTACTTC TRBJ2-7 . TRBV28 TRBD1
CASGYDIGILNTEAFF TGCGCCAGCGGATATGATATCGGGATCCTGAACACTGAAGCTTTCTTT TRBJ1-1 few TRBV5-1 .
CASSSNDRDSSPLHF TGTGCCAGCAGTTCCAACGACAGGGATAGTTCACCCCTCCACTTT TRBJ1-6 . TRBV6-6 TRBD1
CASSELLIQYGYTF TGTGCCAGCAGTGAACTGCTGATCCAGTATGGCTACACCTTC TRBJ1-2 . TRBV6-1 .
CAWALGLAEQETQYF TGTGCCTGGGCTCTCGGACTGGCCGAACAAGAGACCCAGTACTTC TRBJ2-5 few TRBV30 .
CASSASLRDGANMGYTF TGTGCCAGCAGCGCCTCTCTCCGGGACGGCGCTAATATGGGCTACACCTTC TRBJ1-2 . TRBV9 .
CASSFPTGGNTEAFF TGTGCCAGCAGCTTCCCGACAGGGGGGAACACTGAAGCTTTCTTT TRBJ1-1 few TRBV7-9 TRBD1
CASSVAPGQSYEQYF TGTGCCAGCAGCGTAGCGCCCGGTCAGTCCTACGAGCAGTACTTC TRBJ2-7 . TRBV9 .
CASSLARKGVLTGELFF TGTGCCAGCAGCTTGGCCCGGAAAGGGGTTTTAACCGGGGAGCTGTTTTTT TRBJ2-2 . TRBV5-6 .
CASSVDWGYGYTF TGTGCCAGCAGCGTGGATTGGGGCTATGGCTACACCTTC TRBJ1-2 few TRBV9 .
CASSYTGDTEAFF TGTGCCAGCAGTTACACCGGCGACACTGAAGCTTTCTTT TRBJ1-1 . TRBV6-6 .
CASSPERGWSYNEQFF TGCGCCAGCAGCCCCGAGCGGGGGTGGTCCTACAATGAGCAGTTCTTC TRBJ2-1 few TRBV4-1 TRBD2
CASSLEEETQYF TGTGCCAGCAGCCTCGAGGAAGAGACCCAGTACTTC TRBJ2-5 . TRBV9 .
CASRDTNLLRNTIYF TGTGCCAGCAGGGACACAAACCTCCTACGAAACACCATATATTTT TRBJ1-3 few TRBV2 .
CASSPLAGGRYEQYF TGTGCCAGCAGCCCCCTAGCGGGGGGCCGTTACGAGCAGTACTTC TRBJ2-7 . TRBV14 TRBD2
CAWSVGQGVGQPQHF TGTGCCTGGAGTGTGGGACAGGGAGTGGGTCAGCCCCAGCATTTT TRBJ1-5 . TRBV30 TRBD1
CASSSGTGELFF TGTGCCAGTTCCTCGGGCACCGGGGAGCTGTTTTTT TRBJ2-2 few TRBV7-2 .
CASSLQGSNEKLFF TGTGCCAGCAGCCTACAGGGCTCTAATGAAAAACTGTTTTTT TRBJ1-4 . TRBV2 .
CASSVTADDSYGYTF TGTGCCAGCAGCGTAACTGCAGACGATAGCTATGGCTACACCTTC TRBJ1-2 . TRBV9 .
CAISDRQGGQPQHF TGTGCCATCAGTGACCGACAGGGGGGTCAGCCCCAGCATTTT TRBJ1-5 few TRBV10-3 TRBD1
CATSRDLGQETQYF TGTGCCACCAGCAGAGATCTCGGCCAAGAGACCCAGTACTTC TRBJ2-5 few TRBV15 .
CASSYGRPASVKGF TGTGCCAGCAGTTACGGCCGACCAGCGTCCGTAAAGGGTTTT TRBJ2-3 . TRBV28 .
CASSPGTGGELYEQYF TGTGCCAGCAGCCCCGGGACAGGGGGCGAGCTGTACGAGCAGTACTTC TRBJ2-7 . TRBV7-6 TRBD1
CAWSVGQGTNSPLHF TGTGCCTGGAGTGTGGGACAGGGGACGAATTCACCCCTCCACTTT TRBJ1-6 . TRBV30 TRBD1
CASSPQGGGYTF TGTGCCAGCAGCCCCCAGGGGGGTGGCTACACCTTC TRBJ1-2 . TRBV11-2 TRBD1
CASSLSLTGSDYTF TGTGCCAGCAGTTTATCGTTGACAGGGAGTGACTACACCTTC TRBJ1-2 few TRBV27 TRBD1
CASSHGARELQETQYF TGCGCCAGCAGCCATGGGGCGCGGGAGCTACAAGAGACCCAGTACTTC TRBJ2-5 . TRBV4-1 TRBD2
CASRSGNQPQHF TGTGCCAGCAGGTCGGGGAATCAGCCCCAGCATTTT TRBJ1-5 . TRBV27 .
CASSLGPVYGYTF TGTGCCAGCTCATTGGGACCTGTCTATGGCTACACCTTC TRBJ1-2 few TRBV18 .
CASSVEQLPYEQYF TGTGCCAGCAGCGTAGAACAACTCCCCTACGAGCAGTACTTC TRBJ2-7 . TRBV9 .
CASSLGTGWDSPLHF TGTGCCAGCAGCTTGGGGACAGGGTGGGATTCACCCCTCCACTTT TRBJ1-6 . TRBV5-6 TRBD1
CATSRDRALAYEQYF TGTGCCACCAGCAGAGATAGGGCTCTAGCCTACGAGCAGTACTTC TRBJ2-7 . TRBV15 .
CASSLGGGSDQPQHF TGTGCCAGTAGCCTAGGAGGGGGATCCGATCAGCCCCAGCATTTT TRBJ1-5 few TRBV19 .
CASSLTGTGAEKLFF TGCGCCAGCAGCCTTACCGGGACAGGGGCTGAAAAACTGTTTTTT TRBJ1-4 few TRBV4-1 TRBD1
CASSFAGVNTGELFF TGCGCCAGCAGCTTCGCAGGGGTGAACACCGGGGAGCTGTTTTTT TRBJ2-2 . TRBV5-1 .